These T cell receptor beta chains were read from a single sample in a study of blood T cell repertoires in COVID-19. The protocol was immunoSEQ multiplex PCR, while the TCRdb copy is restricted to in-frame clones and leaves out a portion. The repertoire holds around 100,000 clones, with about 85% as singletons. Specimen: peripheral blood. The receptors stem from a man aged 35 to 55 with acute or convalescent COVID-19. CDR3s include the opening cysteine and the closing phenylalanine or tryptophan. Each record gives: D gene, V gene, J gene, clone size, CDR3 protein, CDR3 DNA. D genes are given only for firm matches. Clone size appears in some rows only: once, few, many, or a class for an expanded clone.

d_call: .; v_call: TRBV6-6; j_call: TRBJ1-2; clone_size: .; cdr3_aa: CASSNGVYGYTF; cdr3_nt: TGTGCCAGCAGTAACGGTGTCTATGGCTACACCTTC
d_call: .; v_call: TRBV10-3; j_call: TRBJ1-6; clone_size: .; cdr3_aa: CAISVTGEGSPLHF; cdr3_nt: TGTGCCATCAGTGTGACAGGAGAAGGGTCACCCCTCCACTTT
d_call: .; v_call: TRBV5-4; j_call: TRBJ1-6; clone_size: .; cdr3_aa: CASSPQTGGLSPLHF; cdr3_nt: TGTGCCAGCAGCCCCCAAACGGGGGGGCTATCACCCCTCCACTTT
d_call: TRBD2; v_call: TRBV5-1; j_call: TRBJ2-7; clone_size: once; cdr3_aa: CASSDRDYPDEQYF; cdr3_nt: TGCGCCAGCAGCGATCGGGACTACCCAGACGAGCAGTACTTC
d_call: TRBD1; v_call: TRBV4-2; j_call: TRBJ1-2; clone_size: .; cdr3_aa: CASSQNRGLSYGYTF; cdr3_nt: TGTGCCAGCAGCCAAAACAGGGGATTGAGCTATGGCTACACCTTC
d_call: TRBD1; v_call: TRBV7-9; j_call: TRBJ2-7; clone_size: .; cdr3_aa: CASSPAGQGSYEQYF; cdr3_nt: TGTGCCAGCAGCCCGGCCGGACAGGGATCCTACGAGCAGTACTTC
d_call: TRBD1; v_call: TRBV5-1; j_call: TRBJ2-7; clone_size: .; cdr3_aa: CASSLLGQGADEQYF; cdr3_nt: TGCGCCAGCAGCCTCTTGGGACAGGGGGCGGACGAGCAGTACTTC
d_call: TRBD2; v_call: TRBV9; j_call: TRBJ2-1; clone_size: .; cdr3_aa: CASSVDPSGTARVF; cdr3_nt: TGTGCCAGCAGCGTAGATCCTAGCGGGACGGCCAGGGTCTTC
d_call: .; v_call: TRBV5-1; j_call: TRBJ2-3; clone_size: .; cdr3_aa: CASHRGGSTDTQYF; cdr3_nt: TGCGCCAGCCATAGGGGTGGGAGCACAGATACGCAGTATTTT
d_call: TRBD1; v_call: TRBV11-3; j_call: TRBJ2-7; clone_size: .; cdr3_aa: CASSLERQGPMTYEQYF; cdr3_nt: TGTGCCAGCAGCTTAGAAAGACAGGGACCCATGACCTACGAGCAGTACTTC
d_call: .; v_call: TRBV11-2; j_call: TRBJ1-3; clone_size: .; cdr3_aa: CASSSSFSRNTIYF; cdr3_nt: TGTGCCAGCAGTTCAAGCTTTAGTAGAAACACCATATATTTT
d_call: TRBD1; v_call: TRBV5-5; j_call: TRBJ2-7; clone_size: once; cdr3_aa: CASTGQGSYEQYF; cdr3_nt: TGTGCCAGCACCGGACAGGGAAGCTACGAGCAGTACTTC
d_call: .; v_call: TRBV3-1/TRBV3-2; j_call: TRBJ2-5; clone_size: .; cdr3_aa: CASSQGASGGGWETQYF; cdr3_nt: TGTGCCAGCAGCCAAGGCGCTAGCGGAGGGGGGTGGGAGACCCAGTACTTC
d_call: .; v_call: TRBV10-3; j_call: TRBJ1-6; clone_size: .; cdr3_aa: CAINRDINSPLHF; cdr3_nt: TGTGCCATCAACCGGGACATTAATTCACCCCTCCACTTT
d_call: .; v_call: TRBV6-6; j_call: TRBJ1-1; clone_size: .; cdr3_aa: CASGERAAEAFF; cdr3_nt: TGTGCCAGCGGGGAGCGGGCGGCTGAAGCTTTCTTT
d_call: TRBD1; v_call: TRBV4-1; j_call: TRBJ2-7; clone_size: few; cdr3_aa: CASSQLGQGFSSYEQYF; cdr3_nt: TGCGCCAGCAGCCAACTTGGACAGGGATTTAGCTCCTACGAGCAGTACTTC
d_call: TRBD1; v_call: TRBV11-2; j_call: TRBJ1-1; clone_size: .; cdr3_aa: CASSSYRGGTEAFF; cdr3_nt: TGTGCCAGCAGCTCGTACAGGGGAGGTACTGAAGCTTTCTTT
d_call: .; v_call: TRBV19; j_call: TRBJ1-5; clone_size: .; cdr3_aa: CASSIPLGPQHF; cdr3_nt: TGTGCCAGTAGTATTCCCCTCGGGCCCCAGCATTTT
d_call: TRBD1; v_call: TRBV28; j_call: TRBJ1-2; clone_size: few; cdr3_aa: CACGGDGTGDYGYGYTF; cdr3_nt: TGTGCCTGCGGGGGGGACGGGACAGGGGACTATGGCTATGGCTACACCTTC
d_call: .; v_call: TRBV7-9; j_call: TRBJ2-3; clone_size: .; cdr3_aa: CASSLGLGVYADTQYF; cdr3_nt: TGTGCCAGCAGCTTAGGATTGGGAGTGTACGCAGATACGCAGTATTTT
d_call: .; v_call: TRBV9; j_call: TRBJ1-6; clone_size: .; cdr3_aa: CASSVAGQHNSPLHF; cdr3_nt: TGTGCCAGCAGCGTAGCTGGACAGCATAATTCACCCCTCCACTTT
d_call: TRBD2; v_call: TRBV11-2; j_call: TRBJ2-1; clone_size: .; cdr3_aa: CASSLTRGLGIEEFF; cdr3_nt: TGTGCCAGCAGCTTAACCCGGGGACTAGGGATAGAGGAGTTCTTC
d_call: TRBD2; v_call: TRBV3-1/TRBV3-2; j_call: TRBJ2-3; clone_size: .; cdr3_aa: CASSQGLAGVADTQYF; cdr3_nt: TGTGCCAGCAGCCAAGGACTAGCGGGAGTGGCAGATACGCAGTATTTT
d_call: TRBD2; v_call: TRBV4-3; j_call: TRBJ2-5; clone_size: .; cdr3_aa: CASSQDRGGGEETQYF; cdr3_nt: TGCGCCAGCAGCCAAGATCGGGGGGGAGGTGAAGAGACCCAGTACTTC
d_call: TRBD1; v_call: TRBV5-1; j_call: TRBJ2-3; clone_size: .; cdr3_aa: CASRAGQGSAGLSTDTQYF; cdr3_nt: TGCGCCAGCAGGGCCGGACAGGGGTCCGCCGGGTTAAGCACAGATACGCAGTATTTT
d_call: TRBD2; v_call: TRBV13; j_call: TRBJ2-7; clone_size: .; cdr3_aa: CASSPPSGGNEQYF; cdr3_nt: TGTGCCAGCAGCCCCCCTAGCGGGGGGAACGAGCAGTACTTC
d_call: TRBD2; v_call: TRBV27; j_call: TRBJ2-1; clone_size: .; cdr3_aa: CASKLAGGNEQFF; cdr3_nt: TGTGCCAGCAAACTAGCGGGGGGGAATGAGCAGTTCTTC
d_call: TRBD1; v_call: TRBV5-6; j_call: TRBJ2-2; clone_size: .; cdr3_aa: CASDRAGDTGELFF; cdr3_nt: TGTGCCAGCGACAGGGCCGGAGACACCGGGGAGCTGTTTTTT
d_call: .; v_call: TRBV7-3; j_call: TRBJ2-7; clone_size: .; cdr3_aa: CASSLQAGPTYEQYF; cdr3_nt: TGTGCCAGCAGCTTACAGGCAGGTCCCACCTACGAGCAGTACTTC
d_call: .; v_call: TRBV6-1; j_call: TRBJ1-6; clone_size: .; cdr3_aa: CASSEIGGYNSPLHF; cdr3_nt: TGTGCCAGCAGTGAGATAGGGGGTTATAATTCACCCCTCCACTTT
d_call: TRBD1; v_call: TRBV6-1; j_call: TRBJ1-2; clone_size: few; cdr3_aa: CASSESRGQPYGYTF; cdr3_nt: TGTGCCAGCAGTGAAAGTAGGGGACAGCCCTATGGCTACACCTTC
d_call: TRBD2; v_call: TRBV7-3; j_call: TRBJ2-3; clone_size: .; cdr3_aa: CASSPAPRLAGGRTDTQYF; cdr3_nt: TGTGCCAGCAGCCCCGCCCCTCGACTAGCGGGGGGTAGGACAGATACGCAGTATTTT
d_call: .; v_call: TRBV7-9; j_call: TRBJ2-5; clone_size: .; cdr3_aa: CASSLAQAQETQYF; cdr3_nt: TGTGCCAGCAGCTTAGCCCAGGCCCAAGAGACCCAGTACTTC
d_call: .; v_call: TRBV7-2; j_call: TRBJ1-3; clone_size: .; cdr3_aa: CASSQGGGGSGNTIYF; cdr3_nt: TGTGCCAGCAGCCAGGGTGGGGGGGGCTCTGGAAACACCATATATTTT
d_call: .; v_call: TRBV23-1; j_call: TRBJ2-2; clone_size: .; cdr3_aa: CASRQVLTGELFF; cdr3_nt: TGCGCCAGCAGACAGGTTCTCACCGGGGAGCTGTTTTTT
d_call: .; v_call: TRBV6-5; j_call: TRBJ1-1; clone_size: .; cdr3_aa: CASKEGWGTEAFF; cdr3_nt: TGTGCCAGCAAGGAGGGTTGGGGCACTGAAGCTTTCTTT
d_call: TRBD1; v_call: TRBV18; j_call: TRBJ2-7; clone_size: .; cdr3_aa: CASSPLGGTGDEQYF; cdr3_nt: TGTGCCAGCTCACCACTAGGGGGTACAGGGGACGAGCAGTACTTC
d_call: .; v_call: TRBV5-6; j_call: TRBJ1-1; clone_size: .; cdr3_aa: CASSLARANTEAFF; cdr3_nt: TGTGCCAGCAGCTTGGCCAGGGCGAACACTGAAGCTTTCTTT
d_call: .; v_call: TRBV19; j_call: TRBJ2-4; clone_size: .; cdr3_aa: CASSDPGSIAKNIQYF; cdr3_nt: TGTGCCAGTAGTGACCCAGGGTCGATAGCCAAAAACATTCAGTACTTC
d_call: TRBD2; v_call: TRBV28; j_call: TRBJ2-1; clone_size: .; cdr3_aa: CASSLWSWASGRASVGEQFF; cdr3_nt: TGTGCCAGCAGTTTATGGTCCTGGGCTAGCGGGAGGGCCTCAGTAGGGGAGCAGTTCTTC
d_call: TRBD2; v_call: TRBV5-5; j_call: TRBJ2-7; clone_size: .; cdr3_aa: CASSRTSASSYEQYF; cdr3_nt: TGTGCCAGCAGCCGGACTAGCGCTAGCTCCTACGAGCAGTACTTC
d_call: TRBD1; v_call: TRBV7-9; j_call: TRBJ2-1; clone_size: .; cdr3_aa: CASSSGDRGFLEQFF; cdr3_nt: TGTGCCAGCAGCTCAGGGGACAGGGGATTTCTTGAGCAGTTCTTC
d_call: TRBD2; v_call: TRBV6-5; j_call: TRBJ2-4; clone_size: .; cdr3_aa: CASSLLAGAKNIQYF; cdr3_nt: TGTGCCAGCAGTTTGCTAGCGGGAGCCAAAAACATTCAGTACTTC
d_call: .; v_call: TRBV3-1/TRBV3-2; j_call: TRBJ2-7; clone_size: .; cdr3_aa: CASSHLSRGVSYEQYF; cdr3_nt: TGTGCCAGCAGCCACCTGAGTCGCGGGGTGTCCTACGAGCAGTACTTC
d_call: .; v_call: TRBV6-5; j_call: TRBJ1-5; clone_size: .; cdr3_aa: CAHGQGVGNQPQHF; cdr3_nt: TGTGCCCACGGTCAGGGCGTGGGAAATCAGCCCCAGCATTTT
d_call: TRBD1; v_call: TRBV14; j_call: TRBJ2-7; clone_size: .; cdr3_aa: CASSLTGGAASEQYF; cdr3_nt: TGTGCCAGCAGCTTAACAGGGGGCGCGGCAAGCGAGCAGTACTTC
d_call: .; v_call: TRBV15; j_call: TRBJ2-5; clone_size: .; cdr3_aa: CATSRETVTVEQETQYF; cdr3_nt: TGTGCCACCAGCAGAGAGACAGTTACCGTAGAACAAGAGACCCAGTACTTC
d_call: .; v_call: TRBV7-3; j_call: TRBJ2-1; clone_size: .; cdr3_aa: CASALMTPGEQFF; cdr3_nt: TGTGCCAGCGCGCTAATGACCCCGGGAGAGCAGTTCTTC
d_call: .; v_call: TRBV27; j_call: TRBJ1-1; clone_size: .; cdr3_aa: CASSILGHSNTEAFF; cdr3_nt: TGTGCCAGCAGTATCTTGGGACATTCGAACACTGAAGCTTTCTTT
d_call: TRBD1; v_call: TRBV6-6; j_call: TRBJ1-5; clone_size: few; cdr3_aa: CASRRGQGRGQPQHF; cdr3_nt: TGTGCCAGCAGGAGGGGACAGGGGCGCGGACAGCCCCAGCATTTT
d_call: .; v_call: TRBV27; j_call: TRBJ1-1; clone_size: .; cdr3_aa: CASSRGFMNTEAFF; cdr3_nt: TGTGCCAGCAGTCGGGGGTTCATGAACACTGAAGCTTTCTTT
d_call: TRBD2; v_call: TRBV5-5; j_call: TRBJ2-5; clone_size: .; cdr3_aa: CASSLLAGGSQETQYF; cdr3_nt: TGTGCCAGCAGCTTGTTAGCGGGGGGAAGTCAAGAGACCCAGTACTTC